This TCR beta chain was documented in a study of CD8+CD57+ T cells in acquired aplastic anemia. This clonotype was counted at least ten times. CDR3 and TCR beta VDJ profiling relied on a genomic DNA template. Via MiXCR, TCRdb re-called the reads, giving one row per CDR3 protein. The table shows about 120,000 distinct CDR3 sequences, with about 60% occurring only once. Whoever was chosen for sequencing had shown CD8+CD57+ cell expansion by flow cytometry. Every patient was diagnosed with severe acquired aplastic anemia. The V end was cut by 5 bases, the J end by 8 bases, with 12 bases between. The CDR3 consists of 13 residues. Germline CDR1 SEHNR, CDR2 FQNEAQ (reference sequence).

The V call is TRBV7-9, the J call TRBJ1-4; D unresolved. The clonotype comes from a human donor with aplastic anemia. The sequenced sample was sorted CD4+, CD8+, or CD8+CD57+ T cells (not recorded which) from PBMCs. The CDR3 DNA reads as TGTGCCAGCAGCGTCGGGAGTCGGGAAAAACTGTTTTTT. It yields the protein CASSVGSREKLFF.